Listed below are T cell receptor beta chains from one sample, sequenced in a study of cytomegalovirus exposure and HLA in healthy donors. TCRdb's copy holds only in-frame clones and misses some; the assay was immunoSEQ multiplex PCR. This sample lists under 150,000 clones; its ten largest clones have 1.5% to 1.7%. Sequencing was performed on PBMCs. The receptor set was obtained from a woman aged 40 to 49 in good health and CMV-seronegative. The CDR3 runs from the conserved cysteine through the conserved F or W. The D gene is left open where the match is weak.

D gene	V gene	J gene	CDR3 DNA	CDR3 protein
.	TRBV4-2	TRBJ2-3	TGTGCCAGCAGCCAAGTGGTCCGGGGGAGACCCACAGATACGCAGTATTTT	CASSQVVRGRPTDTQYF
.	TRBV7-8	TRBJ2-7	TGTGCCAGCAGCCCGCAGAGGCGATTCGAGCAGTACTTC	CASSPQRRFEQYF
.	TRBV7-3	TRBJ2-3	TGTGCCAGCAGCTCACAGGGATACACAGATACGCAGTATTTT	CASSSQGYTDTQYF
.	TRBV28	TRBJ1-2	TGTGCCAGCAGTCTCGGTCGGAGCTATGGCTACACCTTC	CASSLGRSYGYTF
.	TRBV18	TRBJ2-2	TGTGCCAGCTCACCACCGGAATCTCTCGGGACCGGGGAGCTGTTTTTT	CASSPPESLGTGELFF
.	TRBV28	TRBJ1-2	TGTGCCAGCAGTTATCGGGCCCGGGGCTATGGCTACACCTTC	CASSYRARGYGYTF
TRBD2	TRBV2	TRBJ2-3	TGTGCCAGCAGCCCCACTAGCGGGGGCTCTAGCACAGATACGCAGTATTTT	CASSPTSGGSSTDTQYF
.	TRBV6-5	TRBJ2-5	TGTGCCAGCAGTTACGACAGGCGAGAGACCCAGTACTTC	CASSYDRRETQYF
TRBD1	TRBV4-3	TRBJ2-6	TGCGCCAGCAGCCAAGAGGGGCAGGGGGCGGCCAACGTCCTGACTTTC	CASSQEGQGAANVLTF
.	TRBV28	TRBJ1-5	TGTGCCAGCAGGCCCGGGACTGTTAATCAGCCCCAGCATTTT	CASRPGTVNQPQHF
.	TRBV6-5	TRBJ1-6	TGTGCCAGCAGTTTTGGCTCCAGCTCCTATAATTCACCCCTCCACTTT	CASSFGSSSYNSPLHF
.	TRBV5-1	TRBJ2-2	TGCGCCAGCAGCTCGTCGTCTATGAACACCGGGGAGCTGTTTTTT	CASSSSSMNTGELFF
.	TRBV5-1	TRBJ2-7	TGCGCCAGCATGCCCCATGCGGGGTCCTACGAGCAGTACTTC	CASMPHAGSYEQYF
.	TRBV10-3	TRBJ2-3	TGTGCCATCAGTGAGTCGTTTTACACAGATACGCAGTATTTT	CAISESFYTDTQYF
.	TRBV28	TRBJ2-5	TGTGCCAGCAGTTTACTAGGAGAGACCCAGTACTTC	CASSLLGETQYF
.	TRBV5-1	TRBJ1-6	TGCGCCAGCAGCTTGGAAGGGGGTAGTAATTCACCCCTCCACTTT	CASSLEGGSNSPLHF
TRBD1	TRBV28	TRBJ1-6	TGTGCCAGCAGTTGGGGGACAGGTTCTCTTGGGTCACCCCTCCACTTT	CASSWGTGSLGSPLHF
TRBD1	TRBV5-1	TRBJ2-7	TGCGCCAGCAGCTGGCAGGGACAGACCCTTTACGAGCAGTACTTC	CASSWQGQTLYEQYF
TRBD1	TRBV7-2	TRBJ1-5	TGTGCCAGCAGCTTAGGAAGGACAGGGGGCGATCAGCCCCAGCATTTT	CASSLGRTGGDQPQHF
.	TRBV7-9	TRBJ1-1	TGTGCCAGCAGCCAAGGACACTCTGAACGGGTGACTGAAGCTTTCTTT	CASSQGHSERVTEAFF